This T cell receptor beta chain stems from a study of shared clonotypes between healthy human individuals. The method was immunoSEQ multiplex PCR; TCRdb's version includes in-frame clones alone and lacks a portion of them. The sample holds about 2.2 million clones, under 95% seen once. The trim removed 3 bases at V and 5 bases at J, leaving 5 bases unmatched. The CDR3 loop spans 14 amino acids. Germline CDR1 and CDR2: MDHEN and SYDVKM. CD45RO-negative CD8 cells positively selected for CCR7 made up the naive population, which excluded terminally differentiated effector memory CD45RA+ cells. The rearrangement uses TRBV28 and TRBJ2-7, with 9 bases fitting TRBD1. The origin of this receptor is a young man in good health. Some clones in this sample may be carry-over from other donors' samples. Sequencing was carried out using naive CD8+ T cells from PBMCs. The CDR3 loop is CASSLGTGRNEQYF. The DNA of the CDR3 is TGTGCCAGCAGTTTGGGGACAGGGCGAAACGAGCAGTACTTC.